What follows are 2 T cell receptor beta chains derived from one specimen sequenced in a study of shared clonotypes between healthy human individuals. The protocol was immunoSEQ multiplex PCR, while the TCRdb copy is restricted to in-frame clones and leaves out a portion. The table records hundreds of thousands of clones, approximately 95% of them present only once. CD45RO-negative CD8 cells positively selected for CCR7 made up the naive population, which excluded terminally differentiated effector memory CD45RA+ cells. Material: naive CD8+ T cells sorted from blood. The receptors shown here come from a woman aged 25 to 39 in good health.

The chain recombines TRBV11-2 with TRBJ2-7; a weak D match, TRBD2 (5 bases). Per germline, CDR1 SGHAT and CDR2 FQNNGV. This CDR3 region has 12 residues. Trimming cost V 5 bases and J 6 bases, with 11 bases left between them. The CDR3 DNA reads TGTGCCAGCAGCCCTGCGAGGGTCGAGCAGTACTTC. Its protein product is CASSPARVEQYF.

CDR3 residues: CASSQVLAGVEGGEQFF. CDR3 nucleotides: TGCGCCAGCAGCCAAGTCCTAGCGGGAGTGGAAGGTGGTGAGCAGTTCTTC. J is TRBJ2-1 and V is TRBV4-1; TRBD2 agrees at 10 bases. With 1 base clipped from V and 9 bases from J, the junction kept 12 bases outside the gene matches. The CDR3 covers 17 residues. Germline assignment: CDR1 MGHRA and CDR2 YSYEKL.